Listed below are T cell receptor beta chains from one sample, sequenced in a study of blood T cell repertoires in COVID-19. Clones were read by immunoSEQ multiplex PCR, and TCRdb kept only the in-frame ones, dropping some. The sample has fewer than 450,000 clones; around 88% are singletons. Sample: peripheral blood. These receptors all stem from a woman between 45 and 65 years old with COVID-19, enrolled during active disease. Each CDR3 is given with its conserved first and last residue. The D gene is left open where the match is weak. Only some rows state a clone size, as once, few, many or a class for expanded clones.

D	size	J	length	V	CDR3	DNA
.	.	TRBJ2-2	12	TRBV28	CASIGGPGELFF	TGTGCCAGCATCGGGGGTCCCGGGGAGCTGTTTTTT
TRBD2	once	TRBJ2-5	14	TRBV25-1	CASSELPSGETQYF	TGTGCCAGCAGTGAATTGCCTAGCGGGGAGACCCAGTACTTC
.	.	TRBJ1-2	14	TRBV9	CASTPGVVVYGYTF	TGTGCCAGCACCCCCGGGGTGGTGGTTTATGGCTACACCTTC
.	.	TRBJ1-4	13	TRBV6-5	CASGWGGREKLFF	TGTGCCAGTGGGTGGGGGGGAAGAGAAAAACTGTTTTTT
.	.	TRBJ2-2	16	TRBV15	CATSPPAGVGTGELFF	TGTGCCACCAGCCCCCCGGCAGGGGTCGGGACCGGGGAGCTGTTTTTT
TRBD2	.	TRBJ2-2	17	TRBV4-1	CASSHQLAGLNTGELFF	TGCGCCAGCAGCCACCAACTAGCGGGGTTGAACACCGGGGAGCTGTTTTTT
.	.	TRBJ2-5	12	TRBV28	CASSLSGETQYF	TGTGCCAGCAGTTTATCGGGGGAGACCCAGTACTTC
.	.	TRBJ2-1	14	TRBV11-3	CASSLRSEGEQTFF	TGTGCCAGCAGCTTACGGTCGGAAGGGGAACAAACGTTCTTC
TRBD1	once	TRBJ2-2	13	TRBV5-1	CASSLEGAGELFF	TGCGCCAGCAGCTTGGAGGGGGCAGGGGAGCTGTTTTTT
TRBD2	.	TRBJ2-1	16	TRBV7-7	CASSRGGGGGYNEQFF	TGTGCCAGCAGCCGAGGTGGTGGCGGGGGGTACAATGAGCAGTTCTTC
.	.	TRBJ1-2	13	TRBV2	CASSERQVYGYTF	TGTGCCAGCAGTGAAAGGCAGGTATATGGCTACACCTTC
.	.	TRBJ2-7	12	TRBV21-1	CASSNGQGKEYF	TGTGCCAGCAGCAATGGGCAGGGCAAAGAGTACTTC
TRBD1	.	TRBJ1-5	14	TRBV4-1	CASSQGTAGQPQHF	TGCGCCAGCAGCCAGGGGACAGCGGGTCAGCCCCAGCATTTT
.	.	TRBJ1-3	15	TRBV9	CASSPTGSSGNTIYF	TGTGCCAGCAGCCCTACAGGGTCCTCTGGAAACACCATATATTTT
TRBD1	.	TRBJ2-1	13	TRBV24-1	CATSDRPGQSRFF	TGTGCCACCAGTGATCGACCGGGACAGAGCCGGTTCTTC
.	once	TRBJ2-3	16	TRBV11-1	CASSWGGGGEADTQYF	TGTGCCAGCAGCTGGGGAGGAGGGGGCGAGGCAGATACGCAGTATTTT
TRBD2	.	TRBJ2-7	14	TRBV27	CASSFLAGSYEQYF	TGTGCCAGCAGTTTTCTAGCGGGTTCGTACGAGCAGTACTTC
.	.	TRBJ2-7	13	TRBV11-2	CASSLDRSHEQYF	TGTGCCAGCAGCTTAGATCGGAGCCACGAGCAGTACTTC
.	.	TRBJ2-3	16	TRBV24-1	CATSDPGPVSTDTQYF	TGTGCCACCAGTGATCCAGGTCCGGTTAGCACAGATACGCAGTATTTT
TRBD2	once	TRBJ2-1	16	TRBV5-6	CASSFPSSGVRDEQFF	TGTGCCAGCAGTTTCCCCTCTAGCGGGGTCAGAGATGAGCAGTTCTTC
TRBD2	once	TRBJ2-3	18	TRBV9	CASSVEGTSGALGDTQYF	TGTGCCAGCAGCGTAGAAGGGACTAGCGGGGCCCTTGGAGATACGCAGTATTTT
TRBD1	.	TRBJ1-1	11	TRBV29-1	CSAEGAAEAFF	TGCAGCGCCGAGGGGGCAGCTGAAGCTTTCTTT
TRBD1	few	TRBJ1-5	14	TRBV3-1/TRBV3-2	CARGDRNSNQPQHF	TGTGCCAGGGGGGACAGAAATAGCAATCAGCCCCAGCATTTT
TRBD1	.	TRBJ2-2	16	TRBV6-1	CASSEAQGQGAGELFF	TGTGCCAGCAGTGAAGCCCAGGGACAGGGGGCCGGGGAGCTGTTTTTT
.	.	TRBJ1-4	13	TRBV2	CASSDSGERKLFF	TGTGCCAGCAGTGACTCCGGGGAGAGAAAACTGTTTTTT
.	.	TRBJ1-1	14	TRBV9	CASSVDPGRTEAFF	TGTGCCAGCAGCGTAGACCCGGGGAGGACTGAAGCTTTCTTT
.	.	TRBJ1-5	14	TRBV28	CASSGSGGNQPQHF	TGTGCCAGCTCGGGGAGTGGGGGCAATCAGCCCCAGCATTTT
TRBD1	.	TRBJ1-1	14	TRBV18	CASSPRDRGTEAFF	TGTGCCAGCTCACCCCGGGACAGGGGCACTGAAGCTTTCTTT
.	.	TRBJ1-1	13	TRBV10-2	CASGLTGISEAFF	TGCGCCAGCGGTTTGACAGGAATCTCTGAAGCTTTCTTT
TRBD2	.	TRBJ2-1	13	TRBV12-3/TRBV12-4	CASRIAGGNEQFF	TGTGCCAGCAGGATAGCGGGGGGCAATGAGCAGTTCTTC
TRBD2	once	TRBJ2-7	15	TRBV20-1	CSASGLAGTPYEQYF	TGCAGTGCAAGTGGACTAGCGGGGACCCCATACGAGCAGTACTTC
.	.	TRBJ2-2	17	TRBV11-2	CASSSGLGDFLTGELFF	TGTGCCAGCAGCTCTGGCCTCGGGGACTTTCTCACCGGGGAGCTGTTTTTT
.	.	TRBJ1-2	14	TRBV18	CASSPLAGLYGYTF	TGTGCCAGCTCACCCCTTGCAGGGCTCTATGGCTACACCTTC
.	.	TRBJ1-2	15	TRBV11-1	CASSFGSPGVYGYTF	TGTGCCAGCAGCTTTGGGAGCCCAGGGGTTTATGGCTACACCTTC
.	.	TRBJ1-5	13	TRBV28	CAAGGSGNQPQHF	TGTGCCGCCGGGGGAAGTGGCAATCAGCCCCAGCATTTT
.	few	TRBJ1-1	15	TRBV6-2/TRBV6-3	CASSYPLSLNTEAFF	TGTGCCAGCAGTTACCCCCTTAGCCTGAACACTGAAGCTTTCTTT
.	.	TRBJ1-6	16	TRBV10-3	CAISERTVDYNSPLHF	TGTGCCATCAGTGAGCGGACAGTCGATTATAATTCACCCCTCCACTTT
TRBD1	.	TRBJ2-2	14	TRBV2	CASRDRVGTGELFF	TGTGCCAGCAGGGACAGGGTTGGCACCGGGGAGCTGTTTTTT
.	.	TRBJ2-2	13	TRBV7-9	CASMYGGTGELFF	TGTGCCAGTATGTACGGGGGAACCGGGGAGCTGTTTTTT